These T cell receptor beta chains were read from a single sample in a study of cytomegalovirus exposure and HLA in healthy donors. Measured with immunoSEQ multiplex PCR; TCRdb has only the in-frame clones, and not every one. The sample lists roughly 120,000 clones; roughly three quarters were seen once. Sequences were obtained from PBMCs. The source of these receptors is a young woman in good health and CMV-seronegative. Both conserved end residues are part of each CDR3. Each record gives: clone size, J gene, V gene, D gene, CDR3 DNA, CDR3 protein. D genes are given only for firm matches. Where a row states a size, it is once, few, many or the class of an expanded clone; other rows omit it.

once | TRBJ2-3 | TRBV4-3 | TRBD2 | TGCGCCAGCAGCCAAGTCTGGACTAGCGGGAGGAATGAGGATACGCAGTATTTT | CASSQVWTSGRNEDTQYF
NA | TRBJ1-1 | TRBV4-2 | TRBD1 | TGTGCCAGCAGCCAAAGGGGCTGGACAGGTGGGAACACTGAAGCTTTCTTT | CASSQRGWTGGNTEAFF
NA | TRBJ2-7 | TRBV4-3 | TRBD2 | TGCGCCAGCAGCCAAGATGAGACTAGCGGGCAAACCTACGAGCAGTACTTC | CASSQDETSGQTYEQYF
NA | TRBJ1-5 | TRBV16 | TRBD1 | TGTGCCAGCAGCCAAACGGGGGGGACAGGGTACAATCAGCCCCAGCATTTT | CASSQTGGTGYNQPQHF
NA | TRBJ2-3 | TRBV18 | NA | TGTGCCAGCTCACCATTTAGCGGAAGCACAGATACGCAGTATTTT | CASSPFSGSTDTQYF
NA | TRBJ1-5 | TRBV7-6 | NA | TGTGCCAGCAGCTTTGGAGGGGACAATCAGCCCCAGCATTTT | CASSFGGDNQPQHF
few | TRBJ2-1 | TRBV9 | NA | TGTGCCAGCAGCGACCGGTCCCACAATGAGCAGTTCTTC | CASSDRSHNEQFF
NA | TRBJ1-4 | TRBV7-2 | NA | TGTGCCAGCAGCCGCGCGATGACTAATGAAAAACTGTTTTTT | CASSRAMTNEKLFF
NA | TRBJ2-5 | TRBV23-1 | NA | TGCGCCAGCGGCCGACGTGGGAGGGGGGGCTTCTCCAAAGAGACCCAGTACTTC | CASGRRGRGGFSKETQYF
NA | TRBJ2-2 | TRBV7-9 | TRBD1 | TGTGCCAGCAGCTTGCACAGGGGCGCGAACACCGGGGAGCTGTTTTTT | CASSLHRGANTGELFF
NA | TRBJ2-7 | TRBV15 | NA | TGTGCCACCAGCAGAGATGAGGACATCTCCTACGAGCAGTACTTC | CATSRDEDISYEQYF
NA | TRBJ1-4 | TRBV7-2 | NA | TGTGCCAGCAGCCGGGCAGGGGCACCTAATGAAAAACTGTTTTTT | CASSRAGAPNEKLFF
NA | TRBJ1-1 | TRBV9 | TRBD1 | TGTGCCAGCAGCGCCGGGACAGGGGCCCCTGAAGCTTTCTTT | CASSAGTGAPEAFF
NA | TRBJ1-4 | TRBV7-6 | TRBD1 | TGTGCCAGCAGCTTGAAATACAGGGGGCCTAATGAAAAACTGTTTTTT | CASSLKYRGPNEKLFF
NA | TRBJ1-3 | TRBV11-3 | NA | TGTGCCAGCAGCCCCTCGAGCTCTGGAAACACCATATATTTT | CASSPSSSGNTIYF
NA | TRBJ2-3 | TRBV5-4 | TRBD1 | TGTGCCAGCAGCCCCGGACAGGGGGCCGTTTCAGATACGCAGTATTTT | CASSPGQGAVSDTQYF
NA | TRBJ2-2 | TRBV7-3 | NA | TGTGCCAGCAGCCAAACCGGCGGGGAGCTGTTTTTT | CASSQTGGELFF
NA | TRBJ2-1 | TRBV7-2 | NA | TGTGCCAGCAGCTTAGGGGGGCACAATGAGCAGTTCTTC | CASSLGGHNEQFF
NA | TRBJ2-2 | TRBV27 | TRBD2 | TGTGCCAGCAGTCCCGCGGGGGGTCCGAACACCGGGGAGCTGTTTTTT | CASSPAGGPNTGELFF
few | TRBJ2-7 | TRBV19 | NA | TGTGCCAGTAGCCGATCACAGATCCCAATGTACGAGCAGTACTTC | CASSRSQIPMYEQYF
NA | TRBJ2-2 | TRBV5-4 | TRBD2 | TGTGCCAGCAGCGTCCCGACTAGCGGGGGCTGGAACACCGGGGAGCTGTTTTTT | CASSVPTSGGWNTGELFF
NA | TRBJ1-2 | TRBV11-3 | TRBD1 | TGTGCCAGCAGCTTCGACAGGGGCGGCTATGGCTACACCTTC | CASSFDRGGYGYTF
NA | TRBJ2-7 | TRBV5-1 | NA | TGCGCCAGCAAACGGGGTGACGAGCAGTACTTC | CASKRGDEQYF
NA | TRBJ1-3 | TRBV19 | NA | TGTGCCAGTAGTATAAAAGGGGCAGGTGGAAACACCATATATTTT | CASSIKGAGGNTIYF
NA | TRBJ2-5 | TRBV25-1 | TRBD2 | TGTGCCAGCAGGAGGACTAGCGGGGGGGCCCTGGAGACCCAGTACTTC | CASRRTSGGALETQYF
NA | TRBJ1-1 | TRBV29-1 | NA | TGCAGCGTTGAAATCCGAACCACAGGGAACACTGAAGCTTTCTTT | CSVEIRTTGNTEAFF
once | TRBJ2-5 | TRBV5-1 | TRBD1 | TGCGCCAGCAGCTCAGAGACAGGGAAATTAGAGACCCAGTACTTC | CASSSETGKLETQYF
NA | TRBJ2-5 | TRBV5-1 | TRBD1 | TGCGCCAGCAGCTCGGGACAGGGGGCTTGGGAGACCCAGTACTTC | CASSSGQGAWETQYF
NA | TRBJ1-2 | TRBV5-1 | NA | TGCGCCAGCAGCACTGACAAGTACTTTCTCAGCCTCGGTTATGGCTACACCTTC | CASSTDKYFLSLGYGYTF
once | TRBJ1-1 | TRBV6-1 | TRBD1 | TGTGCCAGCACCCCACACAGGGGAAGCGCGACTGAAGCTTTCTTT | CASTPHRGSATEAFF
NA | TRBJ2-2 | TRBV28 | TRBD1 | TGTGCCAGCAGTTCCATGGGACAGTGGCCGAACACCGGGGAGCTGTTTTTT | CASSSMGQWPNTGELFF
NA | TRBJ2-1 | TRBV9 | TRBD2 | TGTGCCAGCAGCGTAGGTTGGACTAGCGGGAGCAATGAGCAGTTCTTC | CASSVGWTSGSNEQFF
NA | TRBJ2-5 | TRBV9 | TRBD2 | TGTGCCAGCAGCGTAGGGGAGGGTCGGGAGACCCAGTACTTC | CASSVGEGRETQYF
NA | TRBJ2-2 | TRBV19 | NA | TGTGCGTCGGTAGGGACATATTCCGGGGAGCTGTTTTTT | CASVGTYSGELFF
NA | TRBJ2-3 | TRBV27 | NA | TGTGCCAGCAGTTTATCAGCCACAGATACGCAGTATTTT | CASSLSATDTQYF
few | TRBJ1-2 | TRBV7-2 | NA | TGTGCCAGCAGCTTAGCGCGCGGCCACTATGGCTACACCTTC | CASSLARGHYGYTF
once | TRBJ2-5 | TRBV5-1 | TRBD2 | TGCGCCAGCAGCCCCGACGGGACTAGCGGGGGTTCTACCCACTTC | CASSPDGTSGGSTHF
NA | TRBJ2-2 | TRBV6-5 | TRBD1 | TGTGCCAGCAAAAGGACAGGGGGTACCGGGGAGCTGTTTTTT | CASKRTGGTGELFF
NA | TRBJ2-7 | TRBV7-2 | NA | TGTGCCAGCAGCTTAGTGGCGGAAAGCTCCTACGAGCAGTACTTC | CASSLVAESSYEQYF
NA | TRBJ2-5 | TRBV30 | TRBD1 | TGTGCCTGGGACAGGGCCCACCAAGAGACCCAGTACTTC | CAWDRAHQETQYF
NA | TRBJ1-1 | TRBV28 | NA | TGTGCCAGCAGTATACAACAAATGAACACTGAAGCTTTCTTT | CASSIQQMNTEAFF
NA | TRBJ1-2 | TRBV6-5 | NA | TGTGCCAGCAGTCTAGAGGGGGGGTATGGCTACACCTTC | CASSLEGGYGYTF